This TCR beta chain was recovered during a study of T-cell reconstitution after alpha-beta-depleted transplantation in children. The CDR3 consists of 12 residues. The V segment lost 6 bases and the J segment 14 bases; nucleotides outside the gene matches: 8. The TCRbeta library was prepared with unique molecular identifiers. Each CDR3 protein is one row after TCRdb ran MiXCR on the PCR reads. The sample carries almost 500,000 distinct CDR3 sequences, about 10% recorded once. The count of this clonotype is one. Given a much more abundant clone one base away, this may be a read error. The sample consisted of PBMCs, taken before TCRalphabeta/CD19-depleted stem cell transplant. The TCR was taken from a child aged 2-15 years with inherited bone marrow failure, due to receive a stem cell transplant. The chain couples TRBV12-3 or TRBV12-4 to TRBJ1-4; 8 nucleotides line up with TRBD1. CDR3 loop: CASRFGQGNLFF. CDR3 bases: TGTGCCAGCAGATTCGGACAGGGAAACCTGTTTTTT.